Below, one T cell receptor beta chain is given with its context. The study recruited people aged about 18 to 95 years across about 25 US areas. Assay used: immunoSEQ multiplex PCR; TCRdb lists only in-frame clones, some missing. The sample records around 140,000 clones, about 86% being singletons. The CDR3 sequence is 13 residues long. CDR1 and CDR2 from the germline V gene are LNHDA and SQIVND (reference sequence). Trimming left V 3 bases short and J 7 bases short, with 13 bases between. The entry originates in a study of blood T cell repertoires in COVID-19. Overall study: Collection of acute and convalescent COVID-19 samples took place in the United States, Italy and Spain.

The sequence derives from a man in his forties with acute COVID-19. The J gene is TRBJ2-7, the V gene TRBV19; D is unclear. Sequenced input: PBMCs or T cells enriched from blood (not recorded which). CDR3 loop: CASSIGISREQYF. As DNA, the CDR3 is TGTGCCAGTAGTATTGGAATATCGAGGGAGCAGTACTTC.